This TCR beta chain was identified in a study of early T cells in non-severe SARS-CoV-2 infection (dated by TCRdb to the early 2020s). Turning to the overall study: Because TCR sequencing was done on bulk RNA from unsorted whole blood, the alpha and beta chains could not be paired.

The study was a case-control design nested within a healthcare worker cohort in London, UK, with weekly nasopharyngeal swab PCR tests and blood sampling. Healthcare workers were enrolled in the week of the UK lockdown, from 23 to 31 March 2020, and were followed every week for up to about 16 weeks. Worth noting for this clonotype: Its target antigen remains unknown. Qualities for individual bases were not recorded, and no much larger clone is one base off.

Results and caveats for the whole study, not just this receptor: Matching against VDJdb was skewed toward anti-spike CD8 responses, likely underestimated virus-specific expansions, and missed private and CD4 specificities.

The receptor library was made with 5' RACE. The data were produced on a NextSeq 500. To correct for sequencing error and PCR bias, the TCR library protocol tagged individual cDNA molecules with unique molecular identifiers. Both TCR alpha and beta chains were sequenced, and tight co-correlation was observed between alpha and beta sequence abundances in each sample. The authors' analysis ran thus. V gene, J gene and CDR3 annotation of TCR sequences was performed with Decombinator V4. TCRs were defined as expanded if a significant change between any two time points was detected under a Poisson model with p below 0.0001. TCR abundances were normalised to the total number of TCRs sequenced in each sample and reported as counts per million. TRAV1-2 paired with TRAJ12, TRAJ20 or TRAJ33 defined MAIT TCRs, while TRAV10 paired with TRAJ18 defined iNKT TCRs. VDJdb, accessed on 1 November 2021, was searched for TCRs annotated for CMV, EBV and SARS-CoV-2, and TCRs annotated for more than one antigen were excluded. TCRdb reworked the public reads: Q25 trimming with fastp, MiXCR clone assembly, productive beta chains retained. Rows with a matching CDR3 protein are joined into one entry that keeps the most common DNA and genes. Clone size and V and J calls follow TCRdb, not the original study. The sample table shows under 70,000 distinct CDR3 sequences, and roughly 13% are seen once. The ten biggest clones cover 9.5% to 10% of the sample.

There are 12 amino acids in the CDR3, from cysteine to phenylalanine inclusive. CDR3 DNA is the only sequence kept; it has 36 bases, read in frame from the first base. V is pared back by 7 bases and J by 4 bases, with 10 bases lying between the germline termini. CDR1 MNHNY and CDR2 SVGAGI are derived from the germline V gene (reference sequence). The sequence links TRBV6-6 to TRBJ1-1, and perhaps TRBD1 as D gene, on 6 matching bases. The sample consisted of whole blood. This TCR was recovered from an adult who was a healthcare worker with PCR-confirmed SARS-CoV-2 infection or an uninfected control (not recorded which). The nucleotide sequence is given as TGTGCCAGCAATCGGGGGCTCACTGAAGCTTTCTTT. It translates as CASNRGLTEAFF.